This T cell receptor beta chain was profiled in a study of shared clonotypes between healthy human individuals. Splitting of each subset's genomic DNA was done evenly across several immunoSEQ plates. Sequenced by immunoSEQ multiplex PCR; TCRdb stores in-frame clones only, minus some. Of some 480,000 clones in the sample, about 80% were seen once. This CDR3 is 15 amino acids long. From germline, CDR1 is SGHAT and CDR2 FQNNGV. The ends were cut back, 5 bases at V and 7 bases at J, with 17 bases in the middle. Input material: PBMCs. The TCR originated in a woman aged 40-49 years in good health. Some clones in this sample may be carry-over from other donors' samples. V is TRBV11-2 and J is TRBJ1-4, with D unclear. Here the CDR3 DNA reads TGTGCCAGCAGCCCCCTTTCAGCCCGGGCTGAAAAACTGTTTTTT. This encodes CASSPLSARAEKLFF.